The 19 T cell receptor beta chains listed next were all sequenced from one sample in a study of tumor-infiltrating lymphocytes in localized non-small cell lung cancer. The table came from immunoSEQ multiplex PCR; TCRdb's copy has only in-frame clones and leaves some out. The sample carries about 16,000 clones, under 80% recorded once. Sequenced input: lung tumor tissue. The receptors stem from a human donor with non-small cell lung cancer.

The rearrangement links TRBV2 to TRBJ2-7; 10 bases map to TRBD2. There are 15 residues in the CDR3. CDR1 and CDR2 from the germline V gene are SNHLY and FYNNEI. Trimming took 5 bases from V and 9 from J; bases not matched to a gene: 13. This chain's CDR3 is CASSFTLAGFFGQYF. The CDR3 DNA follows: TGTGCCAGCAGTTTCACACTAGCGGGGTTCTTTGGGCAGTACTTC.

This chain connects TRBV6-1 to TRBJ1-3; tentatively, D is TRBD1 (6 bases). Per germline, CDR1 MNHNS and CDR2 SASEGT. CDR3 length equals 15 residues. Trimming took off 2 bases at V and 2 bases at J, with 10 bases between the two ends. The CDR3 sequence: CASSEFTGPGNTIYF. The CDR3 bases are TGTGCCAGCAGTGAATTCACAGGGCCTGGAAACACCATATATTTT.

The V and J genes are TRBV19 and TRBJ2-7; 7 bases line up with TRBD1. The CDR3 totals 14 residues. The germline V gene has CDR1 LNHDA and CDR2 SQIVND (reference sequence). With V trimmed by 7 bases and J by 0 bases, 6 bases remained unmatched. CDR3 amino acids: CASTPGTASYEQYF. CDR3 nucleotide sequence: TGTGCCAGTACCCCGGGGACAGCCTCCTACGAGCAGTACTTC.

The chain combines TRBV6-5 with TRBJ2-2, with D perhaps TRBD2 (5 bases). There are 14 residues in the CDR3. CDR1 is MNHEY, CDR2 SVGAGI, per germline. V was trimmed by 6 bases and J by 7 bases, leaving 15 bases between them. CDR3 amino acids: CASRPPLRGGELFF. CDR3 coding DNA: TGTGCCAGCAGACCCCCCCTTCGGGGCGGGGAGCTGTTTTTT.

This chain links TRBV2 with TRBJ1-2; 11 nucleotides line up with TRBD1. There are 13 residues in the CDR3. CDR1 is SNHLY and CDR2 is FYNNEI in the germline V gene. The junction had 10 bases not matched to a gene; V was cut back by 11 bases and J by 8 bases. The CDR3 coding sequence is TGTGCCGGGGAAACGGACAGGGGGCTCGGCTACACCTTC. Protein: CAGETDRGLGYTF.

This sequence joins TRBV6-6 and TRBJ1-1; D remains unclear. This CDR3 contains 13 residues. Trimming shortened V by 7 bases and J by 6 bases, and 15 bases separated the two germline ends. Per the germline V gene, CDR1 is MNHNY and CDR2 is SVGAGI (reference sequence). CDR3: CASTPEGLAEAFF. CDR3 nucleotide sequence: TGTGCCAGCACCCCCGAGGGTTTGGCTGAAGCTTTCTTT.

The count of this clone is one. The gene calls are TRBV6-1 and TRBJ1-1; 8 bases line up with TRBD1. The ends lost 2 bases at V and 10 bases at J; junction bases unmatched: 9. CDR3 length equals 14 residues. CDR1 is MNHNS, CDR2 SASEGT, per germline. DNA for the CDR3: TGTGCCAGCAGTGAAATCGGACAGGGAACCTCAGCTTTCTTT. Translating it yields CASSEIGQGTSAFF.

This chain joins TRBV19 and TRBJ2-5; tentatively, D is TRBD2 (6 bases). V was cut by 3 bases and J by 5 bases, with 13 bases left in between. Per germline, CDR1 LNHDA and CDR2 SQIVND (reference sequence). This CDR3 has 14 residues. The CDR3 loop reads CASSMGRGRETQYF. The CDR3 DNA follows: TGTGCCAGTAGTATGGGGCGGGGACGGGAGACCCAGTACTTC.

The chain recombines TRBV13 with TRBJ2-7, with 14 nucleotides matching TRBD2. V dropped 3 bases and J dropped 2; count of bases not matched to a gene: 0. Germline V gene sequence: CDR1 PRHDT, CDR2 FYEKMQ (reference sequence). The CDR3 extends over 15 amino acids. The CDR3 coding sequence is TGTGCCAGCAGCTTGGGACTAGCGGGAGCCTACGAGCAGTACTTC. Translating it yields CASSLGLAGAYEQYF.

This chain links TRBV5-1 with TRBJ2-5; 12 bases match TRBD2. V trimming: 4 bases; J trimming: 5 bases; junction bases outside the gene matches: 9. CDR3 length equals 16 residues. Per germline, CDR1 SGHRS and CDR2 YFSETQ. The CDR3 protein is CASSPGLAGFGETQYF. The CDR3 DNA reads as TGCGCCAGCAGCCCCGGACTAGCGGGATTTGGGGAGACCCAGTACTTC. The full variable domain, rest sourced from reference TRBV5-1 and TRBJ2-5, is KAGVTQTPRYLIKTRGQQVTLSCSPISGHRSVSWYQQTPGQGLQFLFEYFSETQRNKGNFPGRFSGRQFSNSRSEMNVSTLELGDSALYLCASSPGLAGFGETQYFGPGTRLLVL.

The table lists this clone with a few counts. V and J are TRBV7-6 and TRBJ2-1, with 9 bases matching TRBD1. This CDR3 has 14 amino acids. CDR1 is SGHVS and CDR2 is FNYEAQ in the germline V gene. V lost 3 bases to trimming and J lost 4 bases; unmatched junction nucleotides: 1. CDR3 amino acids: CASSFGTGYNEQFF. The CDR3 region has the DNA TGTGCCAGCAGCTTCGGGACAGGGTACAATGAGCAGTTCTTC.

The chain joins TRBV27 to TRBJ2-7, with D tentatively TRBD2 (7 bases). V was cut by 9 bases and J by 7 bases, with 16 bases left in between. From germline, CDR1 is MNHEY and CDR2 SMNVEV (reference sequence). The CDR3 contains 12 residues. This CDR3 is CASWKGGLEQYF. As DNA, the CDR3 is TGTGCCAGTTGGAAGGGGGGGCTTGAGCAGTACTTC.

In the case of this clone: The identical CDR3 is also encoded by other nucleotide sequences in the sample. The chain uses TRBV5-1 and TRBJ1-2; D unresolved. Germline CDR1 reads SGHRS; CDR2 reads YFSETQ. The CDR3 extends over 13 amino acids. Trimming shortened V by 0 bases and J by 1 base, and 4 bases separated the two germline ends. CDR3 amino acids: CASSLAGNYGYTF. The CDR3 DNA reads TGCGCCAGCAGCTTGGCCGGTAACTATGGCTACACCTTC. The full variable domain, with the rest looked up from reference TRBV5-1 and TRBJ1-2, is KAGVTQTPRYLIKTRGQQVTLSCSPISGHRSVSWYQQTPGQGLQFLFEYFSETQRNKGNFPGRFSGRQFSNSRSEMNVSTLELGDSALYLCASSLAGNYGYTFGSGTRLTVV.

This sequence joins TRBV6-6 and TRBJ2-3, with 7 bases identical to TRBD2. Germline CDR1 reads MNHNY; CDR2 reads SVGAGI (reference sequence). The J segment lost 4 bases and the V segment lost 2 bases, leaving 6 bases of the junction unmatched. This CDR3 region has 15 residues. The CDR3 DNA is TGTGCCAGCAGTTACGGGCGGGAGTTAGCAGATACGCAGTATTTT. Translation: CASSYGRELADTQYF.

The chain couples TRBV7-9 to TRBJ1-2; no clear D gene. Germline CDR1 is SEHNR and CDR2 is FQNEAQ (reference sequence). This CDR3 contains 12 residues. Between the trimmed V and J ends, which lost 1 base and 6 bases, there was a span of 6 bases. This CDR3 reads CASSLVWDGYTF. The CDR3 DNA sequence: TGTGCCAGCAGCTTAGTTTGGGATGGCTACACCTTC.

V usage is TRBV9 and J usage is TRBJ2-3; 10 bases agree with TRBD2. Unmatched junction bases numbered 7, after V lost 0 bases and J lost 6 bases. Germline V CDR1 and CDR2: SGDLS, YYNGEE. The CDR3 loop spans 16 amino acids. CDR3 in DNA: TGTGCCAGCAGCGTAGGATTAGCGGGAGGACGGGATACGCAGTATTTT. Translated: CASSVGLAGGRDTQYF.

The chain joins TRBV5-1 to TRBJ1-4; D is unresolved. This CDR3 has 17 amino acids. Trimming shortened V by 4 bases and J by 0 bases, and 16 bases separated the two germline ends. CDR1 is SGHRS and CDR2 is YFSETQ in the germline V gene. CDR3 sequence (DNA): TGCGCCAGCAGCCCTTTTTCCGTACCCTCAACTAATGAAAAACTGTTTTTT. Protein product: CASSPFSVPSTNEKLFF.

This clone was seen more than once but under ten times. The chain carries TRBV19 and TRBJ2-1; TRBD1 or TRBD2 may be the D gene (7 bases each). This CDR3 spans 15 amino acids. V lost 3 bases, J lost 3 bases, and 12 bases lay in between. Looked up from germline, CDR1 is LNHDA and CDR2 is SQIVND (reference sequence). The CDR3 is CASSIQGGLYNEQFF. The CDR3 region has the DNA TGTGCCAGTAGTATCCAGGGGGGGCTCTACAATGAGCAGTTCTTC.

This chain links TRBV5-4 with TRBJ2-7; D is perhaps TRBD2 (5 bases). Germline-derived CDR1 and CDR2 are SGHNT and YYREEE (reference sequence). V lost 0 bases and J 2 bases, leaving 12 bases between the germline ends. The CDR3 runs 15 residues. CDR3 sequence reads: CASSLAPAATYEQYF. The CDR3 region has the DNA TGTGCCAGCAGCTTGGCACCAGCGGCAACCTACGAGCAGTACTTC.